Shown below are 4 T cell receptor beta chains from a single sample sequenced in a study of T cell repertoires in cytomegalovirus infection (dated 2019 in TCRdb). No antigen is known for these receptors. Sequencing used an Illumina HiSeq 1500. TCRdb handled the public reads itself, with Q25 trimming in fastp and clone calling in MiXCR, and kept productive beta chains. Identical CDR3 protein sequences are pooled into one entry, listed with their most common genes and DNA. A total of about 900,000 distinct CDR3 sequences appear in this sample, around 32% of them only once. Of the sample, 11% to 15% falls within the top ten clones. The treatment or condition label on this specimen signifies: in vitro stimulation with specific CMV peptide epitopes to enrich CMV-specific T cells. The sample consisted of cultured CD8+ T cells from PBMCs, taken from culture after CMV antigen stimulation. The receptor set was obtained from a human donor in good health (CMV status not recorded). Some clones in this sample may be carry-over from other donors' samples.

This clonotype occurred a few times. This chain connects TRBV19 to TRBJ2-7; TRBD1 agrees at 10 bases. CDR3 length: 15 residues. The junction had 6 bases not matched to a gene; V was cut back by 4 bases and J by 3 bases. Germline CDR1 and CDR2: LNHDA and SQIVND (reference sequence). The CDR3, as DNA: TGTGCCAGTAGTACTGGGGACAGGGGTCTCTACGAGCAGTACTTC. The encoded protein is CASSTGDRGLYEQYF.

This clonotype was found a few times. The chain links TRBV18 to TRBJ2-3; D not certain. The ends were cut back, 0 bases at V and 0 bases at J, with 7 bases in the middle. This CDR3 has 15 amino acids. CDR1 and CDR2 from the germline V gene are KGHSH and LQKENI. CDR3 coding DNA: TGTGCCAGCTCACCACCGTCAGTTAGCACAGATACGCAGTATTTT. Its protein product is CASSPPSVSTDTQYF.

This rearrangement joins TRBV7-9 to TRBJ1-4; D perhaps matches TRBD1 (5 bases). The CDR3 length is 14 residues. Trimming removed 4 bases at V and 13 bases at J, with 19 bases between. Germline V gene data show CDR1 as SEHNR and CDR2 as FQNEAQ (reference sequence). Here the CDR3 DNA reads TGTGCCAGCAGCTCCCAGCGGACCCGCGGGACACTGTTTTTT. The encoded protein is CASSSQRTRGTLFF.

This clonotype has just a few counts. The chain links TRBV5-4 to TRBJ1-1; no definite D call. The CDR3 is made up of 13 amino acids. In germline, CDR1 is SGHNT, CDR2 YYREEE (reference sequence). With 0 bases removed from V and 4 bases from J, the gap between germline ends came to 7 bases. The CDR3 spells CASSLAQVTEAFF. CDR3 coding DNA: TGTGCCAGCAGCTTGGCGCAGGTCACTGAAGCTTTCTTT.